This entry describes one T cell receptor beta chain. It has no known antigen specificity. Qualities for individual bases were not recorded, and no much larger clone is one base off. From the cysteine up to the phenylalanine, the CDR3 has a length of 14 residues. Of all the DNA, just the CDR3 is kept, 42 bases in frame from base 1. V drops 6 bases and J drops 2 bases, leaving 8 bases in between. For CDR1 and CDR2, the germline V gene (reference sequence) lists MNHEY and SMNVEV. This sample was included in a study of blood T cell repertoires in COVID-19 (dated by TCRdb to the early 2020s). For the wider study: Collaborator samples came from the United States, Italy and Spain and covered acute and convalescent phases of COVID-19. The prospective study material was composed of cDNA or gDNA derived from T cells, B-cell-depleted T cells, or PBMCs. Subjects who had been exposed to COVID-19, were actively infected with it, or had recovered from it provided the deeply sampled blood TCRbeta repertoires that made up the dataset. The repertoires were made available in a free public database intended to serve as a resource for research on the immune response to SARS-CoV-2. The samples were drawn from two sources: the first 160 participants of the ongoing ImmuneRACE study, and 950 to 1,500 subjects contributed by 6 global collaborators. Nearly every sample came with metadata listing a de-identified subject ID, COVID-19 status, age in years and sex. HLA class I and class II types, where available, came from metadata supplied by the sample provider rather than from assay-based typing. General findings and caveats noted by the study authors: The quantity of clinical and demographic metadata differed by source and by participant and was supplied without curation.

One collaborating source in Seattle enrolled patients while the patients were actively infected and followed the patients over time throughout the course of disease. The collaborating institutions used their own protocols to collect whole blood in K2EDTA tubes. For TCRbeta analysis, collaborators shipped samples in one of three forms: frozen whole blood, isolated PBMCs, or DNA extracted from either of those sample types. TCRbeta CDR3 regions were amplified from genomic DNA using the immunoSEQ Assay, a bias-controlled multiplex PCR. Concerning the study's data processing: The number of nucleated cells in each sample was estimated by amplification of reference gene primers within the assay. Sequence reads were collapsed and filtered to measure the absolute abundance of every unique TCRbeta CDR3 rearrangement. Productive Simpson clonality was computed per sample as the square root of Simpson's diversity index over productive rearrangements. Here the immuneACCESS table is served through TCRdb, limited to in-frame sequences with V and J called. Missing clones are a known gap in these copies; in checked studies unresolved V genes cover under half, and the rest lacks a known reason. D and trimming were read from the DNA, whereas the V and J calls and clone size are those reported in that table. The sample includes about 200,000 clones, with about 82% observed a single time. Jointly, the top ten make up around 2.5% of the sample.

The specimen sequenced was peripheral blood. The sequence is built from TRBV27 and TRBJ1-6, with the D gene uncertain. This clonotype originated in an older woman with COVID-19, enrolled during active disease. The CDR3 amino acid sequence is: CASSRGTYNSPLHF. The sequenced DNA is TGTGCCAGCAGCCGAGGGACCTATAATTCACCCCTCCACTTT.